These 26 T cell receptor beta chains were all obtained from the same sample, sequenced in a study of monozygotic twins with inflammatory bowel disease. TCRdb re-called the 5' RACE reads, yielding one record per CDR3 amino acid sequence without DNA. The sample totals approximately 210,000 distinct CDR3 sequences. Material for sequencing was blood. These receptors all come from a human donor with ulcerative colitis or Crohn's disease, or a healthy co-twin of an affected twin (not recorded which).

V and J are TRBV20-1 and TRBJ2-7. Looked up from germline, CDR1 is DFQATT and CDR2 is SNEGSKA (reference sequence). The length of the CDR3 is 13 residues. This CDR3 reads CSVTDLTRYEQYF.

The chain links TRBV29-1 to TRBJ1-1; checking the TCRdb D call of TRBD1 is not possible without DNA. The CDR3 is 11 amino acids. Germline lookup yields CDR1 SQVTM and CDR2 ANQGSEA. The CDR3 spells CSVHSGTEAFF.

The chain couples TRBV5-1 to TRBJ2-1; TCRdb proposes TRBD2, but this gene call is untestable without DNA. The CDR3 spans 13 residues. Germline loops: CDR1 SGHRS, CDR2 YFSETQ. The CDR3 reads CASGLAGAYEQFF.

The chain is built from TRBV10-3 and TRBJ2-7; no DNA is available, so the TRBD1 call from TCRdb remains unchecked. The CDR3 has 14 residues. The germline V gene has CDR1 ENHRY and CDR2 SYGVKD. The CDR3 region is CAISESAGGYEQYF.

The chain employs TRBV7-9 and TRBJ1-4. Germline lookup yields CDR1 SEHNR and CDR2 FQNEAQ (reference sequence). The CDR3 length is 15 residues. The CDR3 sequence is CASSLRAATNEKLFF.

This chain links TRBV18 with TRBJ2-6. Germline-derived CDR1 and CDR2 are KGHSH and LQKENI. The CDR3 loop spans 13 amino acids. This CDR3 reads CASSMELTNVLTF.

V gene TRBV7-2 combines with J gene TRBJ2-3; there is no DNA to check the TCRdb D call of TRBD1. Germline V gives CDR1 SGHTA, CDR2 FQGNSA. The CDR3 has 15 amino acids. CDR3 protein: CASSLGQGAGDTQYF.

CDR3 loop: CASSLRQGASNTEAFF. The rearrangement joins TRBV7-6 to TRBJ1-1; TCRdb designates TRBD1, a call that cannot be tested without DNA. CDR1 SGHVS and CDR2 FNYEAQ come from the germline V gene. This CDR3 has 16 amino acids.

The rearrangement joins TRBV28 to TRBJ2-7. Germline-derived CDR1 and CDR2 are MDHEN and SYDVKM. The CDR3 length is 12 residues. The CDR3 sequence is CASSLTVYEQYF.

The J gene is TRBJ2-5, the V gene TRBV5-4; the D gene TCRdb calls, TRBD2, cannot be checked with no DNA. Looked up from germline, CDR1 is SGHNT and CDR2 is YYREEE (reference sequence). The CDR3 consists of 19 residues. The CDR3 reads CASSLAWGTSGRTGETQYF.

The V call is TRBV6-5, the J call TRBJ2-4. Germline values: CDR1 MNHEY, CDR2 SVGAGI. This CDR3 has 13 amino acids. The CDR3 loop is CASKSGAKNMQYF.

The chain combines TRBV12-3 or TRBV12-4 with TRBJ2-1; there is no DNA to check the TCRdb D call of TRBD2. The CDR3 loop spans 14 amino acids. CDR3 sequence: CASSYLAGDNEQFF.

The chain employs TRBV29-1 and TRBJ1-6; no DNA is available, so the TRBD1 call from TCRdb remains unchecked. Looked up from germline, CDR1 is SQVTM and CDR2 is ANQGSEA. This CDR3 is built from 13 residues. The CDR3 here is CSVAGGDNSPLHF.

The chain combines TRBV5-1 with TRBJ2-2; TCRdb reports TRBD1, a call that lacks DNA to check it against. Germline values: CDR1 SGHRS, CDR2 YFSETQ. There are 15 residues in the CDR3. The CDR3: CASSLRDSLTGELFF.

This chain connects TRBV6-5 to TRBJ2-2. CDR1 is MNHEY, CDR2 SVGAGI, per germline. The CDR3 runs to 13 residues. CDR3 sequence reads: CASSYSDAGELFF.

The chain carries TRBV7-2 and TRBJ2-1; the D call of TRBD2 rests on TCRdb alone, since no DNA is present to check it. In germline, CDR1 is SGHTA, CDR2 FQGNSA. The CDR3 is made up of 16 amino acids. CDR3 sequence reads: CASSLGPGGPRNEQFF.

The chain recombines TRBV28 with TRBJ2-5; there is no DNA to check the TCRdb D call of TRBD1. This CDR3 has 13 amino acids. Per germline, CDR1 MDHEN and CDR2 SYDVKM. This CDR3 is CASSQPPQETQYF.

V usage is TRBV29-1 and J usage is TRBJ1-5. This CDR3 is 13 amino acids long. Germline V gene sequence: CDR1 SQVTM, CDR2 ANQGSEA. The CDR3 sequence is CSVGVWPNQPQHF.

This chain uses TRBV19 with TRBJ2-1; as DNA is missing, the TRBD1 call by TCRdb cannot be tested. The germline V gene encodes CDR1 LNHDA and CDR2 SQIVND (reference sequence). The CDR3 is made up of 15 amino acids. This CDR3 reads CASSLGGGSPNEQFF. Drawing the rest from reference TRBV19 and TRBJ2-1, the complete variable domain is DGGITQSPKYLFRKEGQNVTLSCEQNLNHDAMYWYRQDPGQGLRLIYYSQIVNDFQKGDIAEGYSVSREKKESFPLTVTSAQKNPTAFYLCASSLGGGSPNEQFFGPGTRLTVL.

CDR3 sequence reads: CASSSGQGVTDTQYF. The chain combines TRBV7-3 with TRBJ2-3; TCRdb gives TRBD1 as the D gene, but with no DNA this cannot be confirmed. Germline assignment: CDR1 SGHTA and CDR2 FQGTGA. The CDR3 extends over 15 amino acids.

The J gene is TRBJ1-3, the V gene TRBV6-1. Germline CDR1 reads MNHNS; CDR2 reads SASEGT. This CDR3 has 15 residues. This CDR3 reads CASSEEGLSGNTIYF.

V is TRBV7-2 and J is TRBJ2-3; absent DNA, TCRdb's TRBD1 call cannot be checked. Germline V gene lookup returns CDR1 SGHTA and CDR2 FQGNSA. The CDR3 consists of 15 residues. CDR3 in amino acids: CASSPGDRSTDTQYF.

This chain uses TRBV10-3 with TRBJ1-5; the TRBD1 assignment by TCRdb is unverifiable without DNA. The CDR3 totals 14 residues. Germline-derived CDR1 and CDR2 are ENHRY and SYGVKD. CDR3: CAISESGGIQPQHF.

The chain is built from TRBV30 and TRBJ2-7; the D gene TCRdb calls, TRBD2, cannot be checked with no DNA. The germline gives CDR1 GTSNPN, CDR2 SVGIG (reference sequence). The CDR3 has 14 residues. CDR3 sequence reads: CAWSPGLAPYEQYF.

The CDR3 loop is CASTQMQGQGELFF. V and J are TRBV5-1 and TRBJ2-2; with no DNA, the TCRdb D assignment of TRBD1 cannot be verified. CDR3 length: 14 amino acids. Looked up from germline, CDR1 is SGHRS and CDR2 is YFSETQ.

J is TRBJ2-7 and V is TRBV6-2 or TRBV6-3. The CDR3 consists of 14 residues. The germline CDR1 and CDR2 sequences are MNHEY and SVGEGT. The CDR3 loop is CASTRFSPSYEQYF.